Presented here are 2 T cell receptor beta chains from one specimen sequenced in a study of blood T cell repertoires in COVID-19. TCRdb's table, derived via immunoSEQ multiplex PCR, lists solely in-frame clones and lacks some. The sample lists about 130,000 clones; less than 90% were seen once. The sample was PBMCs or T cells enriched from blood (not recorded which). Receptors were obtained from a woman between 45 and 60 years old who had recovered from COVID-19.

For the CDR3, the DNA is TGTGCCAGCAGCTTATCCGGGACAGTAGGGTCTGAAGCTTTCTTT. Its protein is CASSLSGTVGSEAFF. The chain links TRBV11-3 to TRBJ1-1, with 7 bases fitting TRBD1. The CDR3 extends over 15 amino acids. V shed 2 bases and J 6 bases; nucleotides not matched to a gene: 9. CDR1 and CDR2 (germline): SGHNT, YENEEA.

The chain couples TRBV18 to TRBJ1-1, with 7 bases matching TRBD1. The CDR3 is made up of 13 amino acids. Per germline, CDR1 KGHSH and CDR2 LQKENI. Trimming cost V 2 bases and J 9 bases; bases outside gene matches: 6. CDR3 sequence (DNA): TGTGCCAGCTCACCAAAGGAGGGGGCTAAAGCTTTCTTT. Protein: CASSPKEGAKAFF.